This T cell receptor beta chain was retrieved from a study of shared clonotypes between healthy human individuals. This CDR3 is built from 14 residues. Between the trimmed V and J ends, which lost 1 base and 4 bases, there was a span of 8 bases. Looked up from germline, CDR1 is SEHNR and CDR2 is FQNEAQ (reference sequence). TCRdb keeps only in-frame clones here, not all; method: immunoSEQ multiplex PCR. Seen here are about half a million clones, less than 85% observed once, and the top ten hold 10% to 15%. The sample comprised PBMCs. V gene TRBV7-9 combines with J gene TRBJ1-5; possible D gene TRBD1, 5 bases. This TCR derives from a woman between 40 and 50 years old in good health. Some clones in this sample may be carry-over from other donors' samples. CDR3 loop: CASSLGGANQPQHF. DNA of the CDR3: TGTGCCAGCAGCTTAGGAGGGGCTAATCAGCCCCAGCATTTT.